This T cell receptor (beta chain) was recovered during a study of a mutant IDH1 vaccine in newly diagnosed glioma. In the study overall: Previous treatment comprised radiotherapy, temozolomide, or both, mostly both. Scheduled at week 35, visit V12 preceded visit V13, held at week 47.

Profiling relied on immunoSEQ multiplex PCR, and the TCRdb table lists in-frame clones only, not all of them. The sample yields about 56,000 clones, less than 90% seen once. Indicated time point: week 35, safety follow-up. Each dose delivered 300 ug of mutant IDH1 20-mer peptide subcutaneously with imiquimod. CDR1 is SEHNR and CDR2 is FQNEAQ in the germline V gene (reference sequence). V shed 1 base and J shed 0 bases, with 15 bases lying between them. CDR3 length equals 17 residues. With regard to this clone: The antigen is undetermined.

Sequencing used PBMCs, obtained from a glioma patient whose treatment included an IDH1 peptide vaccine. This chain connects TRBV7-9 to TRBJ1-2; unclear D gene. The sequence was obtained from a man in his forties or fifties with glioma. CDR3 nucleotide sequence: TGTGCCAGCAGCTTAGGGTTTCAGGCCCCCTCTAACTATGGCTACACCTTC. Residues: CASSLGFQAPSNYGYTF.